The present T cell receptor beta chain was sequenced within a study of patients and donors after allogeneic stem cell transplantation. Per the germline V gene, CDR1 is DFQATT and CDR2 is SNEGSKA (reference sequence). The V end lost 3 bases, the J end lost 2 bases, and 16 bases lay between the germline ends. This CDR3 has 15 amino acids. TCRdb passed the RT-PCR reads through MiXCR, listing each CDR3 protein once. Seen here are about a million distinct CDR3 sequences, approximately 19% observed once, and the top ten hold roughly 6.4%. V and J are TRBV20-1 and TRBJ1-1; D is perhaps TRBD1 (6 bases). The specimen sequenced was blood, either unsorted or a sorted T cell fraction (not recorded which). The sequence was collected from a human donor who was either an allogeneic HSCT recipient or a stem cell or donor lymphocyte infusion donor (not recorded which). It is not recorded whose cells these are; they may come from a transplant donor. The CDR3 loop reads CSARDPTGTNTEAFF. CDR3 coding DNA: TGCAGTGCTAGGGATCCGACAGGTACCAACACTGAAGCTTTCTTT.